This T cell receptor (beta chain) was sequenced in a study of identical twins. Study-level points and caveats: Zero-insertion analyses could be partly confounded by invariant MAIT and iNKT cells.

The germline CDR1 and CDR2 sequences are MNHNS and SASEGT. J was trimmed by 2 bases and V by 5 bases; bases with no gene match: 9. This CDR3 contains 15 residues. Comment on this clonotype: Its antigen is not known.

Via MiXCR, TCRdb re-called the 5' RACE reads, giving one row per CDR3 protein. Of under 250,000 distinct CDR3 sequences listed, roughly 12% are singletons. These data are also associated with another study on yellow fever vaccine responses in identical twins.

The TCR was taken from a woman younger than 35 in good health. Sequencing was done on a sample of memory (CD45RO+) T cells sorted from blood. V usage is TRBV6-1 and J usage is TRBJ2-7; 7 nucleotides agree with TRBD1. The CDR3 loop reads CASSTPGTATYEQYF. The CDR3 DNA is TGTGCCAGCAGTACCCCTGGGACAGCAACCTACGAGCAGTACTTC.